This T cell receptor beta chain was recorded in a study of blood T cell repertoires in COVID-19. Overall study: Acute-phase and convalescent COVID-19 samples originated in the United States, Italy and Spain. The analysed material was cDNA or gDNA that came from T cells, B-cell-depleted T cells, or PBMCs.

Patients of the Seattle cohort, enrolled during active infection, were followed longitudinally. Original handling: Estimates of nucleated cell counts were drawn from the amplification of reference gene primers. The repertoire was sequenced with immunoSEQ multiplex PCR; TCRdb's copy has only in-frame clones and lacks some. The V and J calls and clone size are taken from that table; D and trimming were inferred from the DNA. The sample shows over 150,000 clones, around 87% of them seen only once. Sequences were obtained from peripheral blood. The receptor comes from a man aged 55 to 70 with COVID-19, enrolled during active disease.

The CDR3, as DNA: TGTGCCTGGAGCGCAGACAATGAGCAGTTCTTC. This translates into CAWSADNEQFF. The gene calls are TRBV30 and TRBJ2-1; D unclear. Trimming stripped 3 bases from V and 5 bases from J, with 5 bases between. This CDR3 region has 11 residues. Germline CDR1 reads GTSNPN; CDR2 reads SVGIG (reference sequence).